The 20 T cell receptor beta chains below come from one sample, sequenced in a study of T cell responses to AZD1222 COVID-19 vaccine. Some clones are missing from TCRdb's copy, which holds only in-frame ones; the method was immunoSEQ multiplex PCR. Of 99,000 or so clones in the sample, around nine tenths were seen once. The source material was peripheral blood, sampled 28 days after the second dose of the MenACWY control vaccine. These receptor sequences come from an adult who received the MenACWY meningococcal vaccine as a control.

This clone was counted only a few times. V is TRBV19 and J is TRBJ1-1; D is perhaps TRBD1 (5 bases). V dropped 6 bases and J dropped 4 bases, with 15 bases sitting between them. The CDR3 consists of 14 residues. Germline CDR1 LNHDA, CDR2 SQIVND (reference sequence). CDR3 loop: CASRRKGMGTEAFF. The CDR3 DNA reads TGTGCCAGTAGAAGAAAGGGGATGGGCACTGAAGCTTTCTTT.

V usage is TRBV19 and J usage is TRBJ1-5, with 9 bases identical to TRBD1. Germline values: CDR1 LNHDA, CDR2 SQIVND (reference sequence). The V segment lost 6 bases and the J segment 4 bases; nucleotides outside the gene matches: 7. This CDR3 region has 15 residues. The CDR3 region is CASSRDRAINQPQHF. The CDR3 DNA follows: TGTGCCAGTAGCCGGGACAGGGCGATAAATCAGCCCCAGCATTTT.

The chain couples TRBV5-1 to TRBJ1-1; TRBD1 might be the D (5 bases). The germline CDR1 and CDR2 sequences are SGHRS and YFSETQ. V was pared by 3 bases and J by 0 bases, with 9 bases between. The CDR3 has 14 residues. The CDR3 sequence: CASSSTVMNTEAFF. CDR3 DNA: TGCGCCAGCAGCTCGACAGTCATGAACACTGAAGCTTTCTTT.

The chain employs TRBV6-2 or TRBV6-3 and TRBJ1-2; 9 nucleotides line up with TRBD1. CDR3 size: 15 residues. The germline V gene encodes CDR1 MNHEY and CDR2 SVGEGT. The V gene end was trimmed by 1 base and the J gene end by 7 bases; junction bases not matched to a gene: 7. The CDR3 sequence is CASSYYGQGTGGYTF. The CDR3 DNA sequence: TGTGCCAGCAGTTACTACGGACAGGGGACCGGTGGCTACACCTTC.

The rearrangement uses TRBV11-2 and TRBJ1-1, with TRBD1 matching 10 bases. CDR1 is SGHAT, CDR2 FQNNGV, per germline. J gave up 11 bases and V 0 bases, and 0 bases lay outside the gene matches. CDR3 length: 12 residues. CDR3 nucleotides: TGTGCCAGCAGCTTAGAGACAGGGGGCGCTTTCTTT. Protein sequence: CASSLETGGAFF.

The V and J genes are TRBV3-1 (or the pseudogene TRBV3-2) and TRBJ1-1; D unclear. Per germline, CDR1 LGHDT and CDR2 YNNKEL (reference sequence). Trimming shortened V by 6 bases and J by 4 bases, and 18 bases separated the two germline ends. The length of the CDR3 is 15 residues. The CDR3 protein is CASSPRLARGTEAFF. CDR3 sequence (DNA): TGTGCCAGCAGTCCACGACTTGCCCGGGGCACTGAAGCTTTCTTT.

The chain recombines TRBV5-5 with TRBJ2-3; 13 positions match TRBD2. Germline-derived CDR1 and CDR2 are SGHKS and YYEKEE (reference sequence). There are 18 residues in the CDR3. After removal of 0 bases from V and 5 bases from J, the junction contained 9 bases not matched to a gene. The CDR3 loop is CASSLVLAGGQFQDTQYF. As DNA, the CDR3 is TGTGCCAGCAGCTTGGTACTAGCGGGGGGGCAATTCCAAGATACGCAGTATTTT.

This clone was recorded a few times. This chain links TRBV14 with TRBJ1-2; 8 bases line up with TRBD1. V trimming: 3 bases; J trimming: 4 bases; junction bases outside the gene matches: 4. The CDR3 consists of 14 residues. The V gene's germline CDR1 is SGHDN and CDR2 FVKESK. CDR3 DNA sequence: TGTGCCAGCAGCCAGACGGGACAGGTCTATGGCTACACCTTC. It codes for CASSQTGQVYGYTF. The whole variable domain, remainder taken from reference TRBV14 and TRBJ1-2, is EAGVTQFPSHSVIEKGQTVTLRCDPISGHDNLYWYRRVMGKEIKFLLHFVKESKQDESGMPNNRFLAERTGGTYSTLKVQPAELEDSGVYFCASSQTGQVYGYTFGSGTRLTVV.

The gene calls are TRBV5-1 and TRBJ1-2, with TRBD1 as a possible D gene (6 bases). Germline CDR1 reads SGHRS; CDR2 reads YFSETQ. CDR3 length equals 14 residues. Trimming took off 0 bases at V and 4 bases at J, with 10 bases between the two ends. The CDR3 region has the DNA TGCGCCAGCAGCTTGGACAGGGCCGGCTATGGCTACACCTTC. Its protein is CASSLDRAGYGYTF.

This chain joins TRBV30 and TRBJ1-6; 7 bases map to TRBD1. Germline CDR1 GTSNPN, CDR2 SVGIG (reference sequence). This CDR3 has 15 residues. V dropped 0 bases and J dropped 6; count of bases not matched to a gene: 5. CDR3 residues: CAWSVHRGSNSPLHF. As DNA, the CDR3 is TGTGCCTGGAGTGTACACAGGGGAAGTAATTCACCCCTCCACTTT.

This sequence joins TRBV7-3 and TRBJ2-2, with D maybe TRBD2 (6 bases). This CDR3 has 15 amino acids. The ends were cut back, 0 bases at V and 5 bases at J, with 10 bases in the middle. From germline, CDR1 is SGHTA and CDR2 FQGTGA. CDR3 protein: CASSLTDGGTGELFF. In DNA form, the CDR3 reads TGTGCCAGCAGCTTAACCGACGGGGGAACCGGGGAGCTGTTTTTT.

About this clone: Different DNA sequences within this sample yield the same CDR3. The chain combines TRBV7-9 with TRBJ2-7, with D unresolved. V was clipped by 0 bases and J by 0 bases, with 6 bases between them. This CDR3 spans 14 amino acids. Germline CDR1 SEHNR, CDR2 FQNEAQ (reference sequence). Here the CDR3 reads CASSLAGRSYEQYF. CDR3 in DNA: TGTGCCAGCAGCTTAGCCGGCCGCTCCTACGAGCAGTACTTC.

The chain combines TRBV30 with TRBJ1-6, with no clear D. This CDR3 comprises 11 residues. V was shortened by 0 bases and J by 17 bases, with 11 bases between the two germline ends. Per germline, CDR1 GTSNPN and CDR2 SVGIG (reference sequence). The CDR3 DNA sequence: TGTGCCTGGAGTGTGAAGTGGACGGTCCACTTT. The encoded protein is CAWSVKWTVHF.

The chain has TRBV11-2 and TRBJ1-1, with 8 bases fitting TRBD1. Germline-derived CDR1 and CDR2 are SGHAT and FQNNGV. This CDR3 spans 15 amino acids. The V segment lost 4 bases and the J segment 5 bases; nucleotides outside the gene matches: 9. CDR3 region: CASSSHTGGRTEAFF. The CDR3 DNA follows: TGTGCCAGCAGCTCGCATACAGGGGGGCGAACTGAAGCTTTCTTT.

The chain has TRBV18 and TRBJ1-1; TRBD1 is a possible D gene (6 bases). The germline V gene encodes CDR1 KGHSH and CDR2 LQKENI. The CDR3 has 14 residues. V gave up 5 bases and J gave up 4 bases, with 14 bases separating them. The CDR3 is CASSFSGASTEAFF. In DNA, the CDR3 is TGTGCCAGCTCATTCTCGGGGGCCAGCACTGAAGCTTTCTTT.

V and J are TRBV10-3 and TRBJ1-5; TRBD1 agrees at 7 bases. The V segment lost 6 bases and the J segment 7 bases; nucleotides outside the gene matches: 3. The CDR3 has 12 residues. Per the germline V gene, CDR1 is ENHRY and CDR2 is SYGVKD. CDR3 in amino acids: CAIRGDSQPQHF. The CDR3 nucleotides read TGTGCCATCAGAGGGGACAGCCAGCCCCAGCATTTT.

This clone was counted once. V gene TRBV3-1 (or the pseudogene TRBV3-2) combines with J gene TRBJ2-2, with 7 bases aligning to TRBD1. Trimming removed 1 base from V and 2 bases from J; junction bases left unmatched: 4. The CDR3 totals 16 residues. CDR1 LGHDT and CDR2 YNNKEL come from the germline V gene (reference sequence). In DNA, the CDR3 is TGTGCCAGCAGCCAAGTAGGGGGCAGCAACACCGGGGAGCTGTTTTTT. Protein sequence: CASSQVGGSNTGELFF.

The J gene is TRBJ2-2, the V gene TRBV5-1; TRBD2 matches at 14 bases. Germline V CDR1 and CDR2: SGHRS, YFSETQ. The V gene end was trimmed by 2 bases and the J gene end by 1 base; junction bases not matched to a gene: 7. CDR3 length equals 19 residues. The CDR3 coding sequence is TGCGCCAGCAGCTTACAAACGGGACTAGCGGGGGAGAACACCGGGGAGCTGTTTTTT. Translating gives CASSLQTGLAGENTGELFF.

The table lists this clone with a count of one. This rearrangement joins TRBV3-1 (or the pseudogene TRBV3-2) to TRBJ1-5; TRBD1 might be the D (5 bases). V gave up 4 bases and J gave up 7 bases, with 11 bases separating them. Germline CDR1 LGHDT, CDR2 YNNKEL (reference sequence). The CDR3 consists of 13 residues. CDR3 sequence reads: CASSRGVRQPQHF. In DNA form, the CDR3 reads TGTGCCAGCAGCCGGGGGGTTCGACAGCCCCAGCATTTT.

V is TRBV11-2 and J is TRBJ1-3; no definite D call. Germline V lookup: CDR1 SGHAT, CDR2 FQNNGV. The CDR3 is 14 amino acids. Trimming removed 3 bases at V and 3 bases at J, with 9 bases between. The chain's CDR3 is CASSLSGFGNTIYF. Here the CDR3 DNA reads TGTGCCAGCAGCTTGAGCGGCTTTGGAAACACCATATATTTT. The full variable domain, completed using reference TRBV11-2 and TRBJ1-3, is EAGVAQSPRYKIIEKRQSVAFWCNPISGHATLYWYQQILGQGPKLLIQFQNNGVVDDSQLPKDRFSAERLKGVDSTLKIQPAKLEDSAVYLCASSLSGFGNTIYFGEGSWLTVV.